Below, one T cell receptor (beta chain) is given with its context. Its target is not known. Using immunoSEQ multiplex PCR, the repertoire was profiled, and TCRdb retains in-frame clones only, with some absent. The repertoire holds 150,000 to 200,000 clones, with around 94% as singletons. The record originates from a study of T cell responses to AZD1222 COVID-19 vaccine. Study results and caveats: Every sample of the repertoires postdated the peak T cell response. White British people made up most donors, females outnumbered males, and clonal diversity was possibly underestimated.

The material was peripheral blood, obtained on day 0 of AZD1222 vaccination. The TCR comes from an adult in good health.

DNA for the CDR3: TGCGCCAGCAGCACCGGGACAGGGGGCAAATTGGGCACTGAAGCTTTCTTT. Its translation: CASSTGTGGKLGTEAFF. This rearrangement joins TRBV5-1 to TRBJ1-1; 12 bases are shared with TRBD1. The CDR3 length is 17 residues. V dropped 4 bases and J dropped 4; count of bases not matched to a gene: 11. In germline, CDR1 is SGHRS, CDR2 YFSETQ.